Listed below are T cell receptor beta chains from one sample, sequenced in a study of T-cell reconstitution after alpha-beta-depleted transplantation in children. One entry per CDR3 protein, called by TCRdb with MiXCR from the PCR reads. The table shows approximately 250,000 distinct CDR3 sequences, with about 26% occurring only once. The specimen comprised PBMCs, sampled before TCRalphabeta/CD19-depleted stem cell transplant. These receptors were taken from a girl aged 2 to 9 with Fanconi anemia, due to receive a stem cell transplant. Both conserved end residues are part of each CDR3. Each record gives: V gene, clone size, D gene, J gene, CDR3 protein, CDR3 DNA. A D gene is named only where the DNA matches it firmly. Some rows have no size entry. The others give once, few or many, or a class for an expanded clone.

TRBV28	NA	NA	TRBJ2-7	CASTLVGSYEQYF	TGTGCCAGCACACTAGTGGGCTCCTACGAGCAGTACTTC
TRBV7-3	many	NA	TRBJ2-2	CASSKEAGELFF	TGTGCCAGCAGCAAGGAGGCCGGGGAGCTGTTTTTT
TRBV29-1	many	NA	TRBJ2-7	CSVVGASSYEQYF	TGCAGCGTTGTTGGGGCAAGCTCCTACGAGCAGTACTTC
TRBV5-1	many	NA	TRBJ2-1	CASSTGQYYNEQFF	TGCGCCAGCAGCACGGGACAATATTACAATGAGCAGTTCTTC
TRBV9	NA	NA	TRBJ2-3	CASSVGGRGAYLTDTQYF	TGTGCCAGCAGCGTAGGAGGCAGGGGAGCTTACCTTACAGATACGCAGTATTTT
TRBV5-1	many	NA	TRBJ2-1	CASSLVPLGNEQFF	TGCGCCAGCAGCTTGGTTCCCTTAGGGAATGAGCAGTTCTTC
TRBV20-1	NA	NA	TRBJ2-5	CSARIQVAQETQYF	TGCAGTGCCAGGATACAGGTTGCCCAAGAGACCCAGTACTTC
TRBV21-1	many	NA	TRBJ2-3	CASSKLVQGAITSTDTQYF	TGTGCCAGCAGCAAACTGGTCCAGGGGGCGATCACTAGCACAGATACGCAGTATTTT
TRBV5-5	NA	NA	TRBJ1-5	CASSLAGGGSDQPQHF	TGTGCCAGCAGCTTGGCCGGGGGGGGTTCGGATCAGCCCCAGCATTTT
TRBV12-3/TRBV12-4	NA	NA	TRBJ2-2	CASSPLYTGELFF	TGTGCCAGCAGTCCACTATACACCGGGGAGCTGTTTTTT
TRBV29-1	few	NA	TRBJ2-7	CSVRGGGGLYEQYF	TGCAGCGTTAGAGGGGGCGGGGGGCTCTACGAGCAGTACTTC
TRBV29-1	NA	TRBD1	TRBJ1-1	CSEGQATEAFF	TGCAGCGAGGGACAGGCCACTGAAGCTTTCTTT
TRBV2	NA	NA	TRBJ1-1	CASSFDRPNTEAFF	TGTGCCAGCAGTTTTGACAGGCCGAACACTGAAGCTTTCTTT
TRBV7-9	few	TRBD2	TRBJ2-1	CASSPPGTSGYNEQFF	TGTGCCAGCAGCCCACCCGGGACTAGCGGCTACAATGAGCAGTTCTTC
TRBV29-1	NA	TRBD1	TRBJ2-5	CSVEAGGKTQYF	TGCAGCGTTGAGGCAGGGGGAAAGACCCAGTACTTC
TRBV20-1	few	NA	TRBJ1-1	CSAIVLMMNTEAFF	TGCAGTGCTATCGTTCTGATGATGAACACTGAAGCTTTCTTT
TRBV7-9	NA	NA	TRBJ2-7	CASSLVRRPHYEQYF	TGTGCCAGCAGCTTAGTACGGCGGCCCCACTACGAGCAGTACTTC
TRBV20-1	few	NA	TRBJ1-1	CSARRTEAFF	TGCAGTGCTAGGCGCACTGAAGCTTTCTTT
TRBV29-1	many	TRBD2	TRBJ2-4	CSVEGLAGGPAKNIQYF	TGCAGCGTCGAGGGACTAGCGGGAGGGCCGGCCAAAAACATTCAGTACTTC
TRBV6-2/TRBV6-3	NA	NA	TRBJ2-1	CASSYNQREINEQFF	TGTGCCAGCAGTTATAATCAAAGGGAGATCAATGAGCAGTTCTTC
TRBV28	NA	NA	TRBJ2-7	CASSFWGNEQYF	TGTGCCAGCAGTTTTTGGGGGAACGAGCAGTACTTC
TRBV7-8	few	TRBD1	TRBJ1-6	CASSFSTGANSPLHF	TGTGCCAGCAGCTTTTCGACAGGGGCGAATTCACCCCTCCACTTT
TRBV10-3	NA	TRBD2	TRBJ2-1	CAICRTPGLAGGTYNEQFF	TGTGCCATCTGTCGAACGCCGGGACTAGCGGGAGGAACCTACAATGAGCAGTTCTTC
TRBV11-2	NA	TRBD2	TRBJ2-3	CASSLIRTSGGAGTDTQYF	TGTGCCAGCAGCTTAATCCGGACTAGCGGGGGGGCTGGGACAGATACGCAGTATTTT
TRBV12-3/TRBV12-4	NA	TRBD2	TRBJ2-7	CASRRAGVPYEQYF	TGTGCCAGCAGACGAGCGGGAGTGCCCTACGAGCAGTACTTC
TRBV9	NA	TRBD2	TRBJ2-1	CASSVFGGGNEQFF	TGTGCCAGCAGCGTATTCGGGGGAGGGAATGAGCAGTTCTTC
TRBV4-1	few	NA	TRBJ2-5	CASSQGGLPGDQYF	TGCGCCAGCAGCCAAGGGGGGCTACCTGGGGACCAGTACTTC
TRBV29-1	few	TRBD2	TRBJ2-5	CSSLRGGVSETQYF	TGCAGCTCCCTTCGGGGGGGTGTATCGGAGACCCAGTACTTC
TRBV20-1	many	NA	TRBJ2-7	CSARVLIYEQYF	TGCAGTGCTAGGGTCCTCATCTACGAGCAGTACTTC
TRBV4-2	few	TRBD2	TRBJ2-1	CASSRQIAGGENEQFF	TGTGCCAGCAGCCGACAAATAGCGGGAGGGGAGAATGAGCAGTTCTTC
TRBV29-1	NA	NA	TRBJ1-1	CSVGPGMNTEAFF	TGCAGCGTTGGCCCGGGGATGAACACTGAAGCTTTCTTT
TRBV29-1	NA	NA	TRBJ2-7	CSVEDQQGNSYEQYF	TGCAGCGTTGAAGATCAACAGGGAAACTCCTACGAGCAGTACTTC
TRBV20-1	NA	NA	TRBJ1-5	CSARQNNQPQHF	TGCAGTGCCCGACAGAACAATCAGCCCCAGCATTTT
TRBV5-1	few	NA	TRBJ2-3	CASSLAVLTSGDTQYF	TGCGCCAGCAGCTTGGCCGTCCTGACTAGTGGAGATACGCAGTATTTT
TRBV7-2	few	NA	TRBJ2-1	CASSLEAERGGNEQFF	TGTGCCAGCAGCTTAGAGGCGGAGAGGGGTGGGAATGAGCAGTTCTTC
TRBV18	many	NA	TRBJ1-1	CASSPMNTEAFF	TGTGCCAGCTCACCAATGAACACTGAAGCTTTCTTT
TRBV12-3/TRBV12-4	many	TRBD1	TRBJ2-5	CASGQGSRETQYF	TGTGCCAGCGGACAGGGATCGAGGGAGACCCAGTACTTC
TRBV11-2	many	TRBD1	TRBJ1-3	CASSLDLGTDRRNTIYF	TGTGCCAGCAGCTTAGACTTAGGGACAGACAGAAGAAACACCATATATTTT
TRBV29-1	NA	NA	TRBJ2-7	CSVVARGSYEQYF	TGCAGCGTTGTTGCCAGGGGATCATACGAGCAGTACTTC
TRBV5-1	NA	NA	TRBJ2-7	CASSLGDGSSGEQYF	TGCGCCAGCAGCTTGGGGGACGGCAGTTCTGGGGAGCAGTACTTC
TRBV12-3/TRBV12-4	NA	TRBD2	TRBJ2-6	CASSLAGGARAGANVLTF	TGTGCCAGCAGTTTAGCCGGGGGGGCTCGAGCTGGGGCCAACGTCCTGACTTTC
TRBV28	NA	TRBD1	TRBJ1-2	CASSTPRTGAYGYTF	TGTGCCAGCAGTACGCCTCGGACAGGGGCTTATGGCTACACCTTC
TRBV20-1	many	TRBD2	TRBJ2-1	CSAPGLAGNEQFF	TGCAGTGCTCCGGGACTAGCTGGTAATGAGCAGTTCTTC
TRBV12-5	few	TRBD1	TRBJ2-5	CASGLAGQGGQETQYF	TGTGCTAGTGGTTTGGCTGGACAGGGGGGTCAAGAGACCCAGTACTTC
TRBV7-3	NA	NA	TRBJ2-2	CASSDLTGHSNTGELFF	TGTGCCAGCAGCGATTTGACAGGTCACTCTAACACCGGGGAGCTGTTTTTT
TRBV7-2	NA	NA	TRBJ2-1	CASSLGGTAKQFF	TGTGCCAGCAGCTTAGGCGGGACGGCTAAGCAGTTCTTC
TRBV5-1	few	NA	TRBJ2-1	CASSLGAESGYNEQFF	TGCGCCAGCAGCTTGGGCGCGGAGTCGGGCTACAATGAGCAGTTCTTC
TRBV5-5	NA	NA	TRBJ1-1	CASSPRGAFF	TGTGCCAGCAGTCCTAGGGGAGCTTTCTTT
TRBV18	NA	TRBD1	TRBJ2-7	CASSPLGQGKAYEQYF	TGTGCCAGCTCACCACTCGGACAGGGAAAAGCCTACGAGCAGTACTTC
TRBV29-1	many	TRBD1	TRBJ2-2	CSVYPGTGNTGELFF	TGCAGCGTTTACCCCGGGACAGGGAACACCGGGGAGCTGTTTTTT
TRBV5-1	many	NA	TRBJ2-7	CASSLAGTSYEQYF	TGCGCCAGCAGCTTGGCCGGGACTTCCTACGAGCAGTACTTC
TRBV29-1	many	NA	TRBJ1-3	CSGTVQAGNTIYF	TGCAGCGGGACCGTACAAGCTGGAAACACCATATATTTT
TRBV19	NA	TRBD2	TRBJ2-1	CASSLRTSGRRDEQFF	TGTGCCAGTAGCCTCCGGACTAGCGGGAGAAGAGATGAGCAGTTCTTC
TRBV11-2	NA	TRBD2	TRBJ2-2	CASSLVGTSGGPRDTGELFF	TGTGCCAGCAGCTTAGTAGGGACTAGCGGGGGGCCAAGGGACACCGGGGAGCTGTTTTTT
TRBV7-2	many	TRBD2	TRBJ2-7	CASSPQGLAGAYEQYF	TGTGCCAGCAGCCCCCAGGGACTAGCGGGTGCCTACGAGCAGTACTTC
TRBV5-1	many	NA	TRBJ1-5	CASVVPQHF	TGCGCCAGCGTGGTGCCCCAGCATTTT
TRBV7-6	NA	NA	TRBJ2-7	CASSLEPSSYEQYF	TGTGCCAGCAGCTTAGAGCCGTCCTCCTACGAGCAGTACTTC
TRBV11-3	few	TRBD2	TRBJ2-2	CASSPKAGPGELFF	TGTGCCAGCAGCCCCAAAGCGGGACCCGGGGAGCTGTTTTTT